This T cell receptor beta chain was recorded in a study of human T cells and chemical hapten exposure. Study summary: In the sensitization step, 2% DPC was placed on approximately 2 cm by approximately 2 cm of upper inner arm skin. Study findings and constraints: DPC sensitization did not alter TCRs above 1 in 1000 frequency.

There are many counts of this clonotype. What it binds is unknown. Individual cDNA molecules in this library carried unique molecular identifiers. A single record per CDR3 protein comes from TCRdb applying MiXCR to the RACE reads. The sample contains just over 350,000 distinct CDR3 sequences, over 6% of which appear only once. Time point noted: patch test 2, 6 weeks after DPC sensitization. Treatment: therapeutic diphenylcyclopropenone sensitization with weekly scalp DPC. The sequence derives from a woman aged 18-29 years with alopecia areata. Some clones in this sample may be carry-over from other donors' samples. The sample in question was whole blood, obtained in connection with sensitization to the hapten diphenylcyclopropenone (DPC).

CDR3 region: CASRLRANTEAFF. The CDR3 DNA is TGTGCCAGCAGGCTTCGGGCCAACACTGAAGCTTTCTTT. This chain joins TRBV2 and TRBJ1-1, with no clear D. The germline gives CDR1 SNHLY, CDR2 FYNNEI. The length of the CDR3 is 13 residues. Deletions cut 6 bases from V and 2 bases from J, with 10 bases between.